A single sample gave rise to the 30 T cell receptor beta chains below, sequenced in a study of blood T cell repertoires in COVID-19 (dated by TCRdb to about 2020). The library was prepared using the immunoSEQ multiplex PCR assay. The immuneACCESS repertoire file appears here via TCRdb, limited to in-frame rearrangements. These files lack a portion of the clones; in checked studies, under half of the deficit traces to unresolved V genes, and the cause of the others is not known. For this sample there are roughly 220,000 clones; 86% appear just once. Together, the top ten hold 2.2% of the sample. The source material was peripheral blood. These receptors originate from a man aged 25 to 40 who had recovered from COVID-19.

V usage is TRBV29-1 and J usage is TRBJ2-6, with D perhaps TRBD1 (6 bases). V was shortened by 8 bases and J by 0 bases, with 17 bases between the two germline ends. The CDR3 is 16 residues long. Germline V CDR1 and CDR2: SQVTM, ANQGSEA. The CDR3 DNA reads TGCAGCACCCAGGGGTGGGGGAGCTCTGGGGCCAACGTCCTGACTTTC. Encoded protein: CSTQGWGSSGANVLTF.

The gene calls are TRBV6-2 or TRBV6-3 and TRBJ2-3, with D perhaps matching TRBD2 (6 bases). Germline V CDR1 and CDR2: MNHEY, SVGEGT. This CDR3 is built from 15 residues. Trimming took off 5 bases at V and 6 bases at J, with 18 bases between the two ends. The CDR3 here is CASSRLAVLMDTQYF. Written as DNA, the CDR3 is TGTGCCAGCAGTCGGTTAGCGGTGCTTATGGATACGCAGTATTTT.

CDR3 in amino acids: CASSLDWASGWNAEQYF. The CDR3 bases are TGTGCCAGCAGCTTAGATTGGGCTAGCGGGTGGAACGCCGAGCAGTACTTC. The rearrangement joins TRBV11-3 to TRBJ2-7, with 8 nucleotides matching TRBD2. The V gene end was trimmed by 0 bases and the J gene end by 6 bases; junction bases not matched to a gene: 13. The CDR3 consists of 17 residues. The germline V gene has CDR1 SGHNT and CDR2 YENEEA.

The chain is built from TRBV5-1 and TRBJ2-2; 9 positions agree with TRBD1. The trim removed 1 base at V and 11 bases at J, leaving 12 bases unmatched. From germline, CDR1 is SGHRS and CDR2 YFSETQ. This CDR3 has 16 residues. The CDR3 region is CASSLRQGVPDHELFF. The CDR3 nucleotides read TGCGCCAGCAGCTTGAGACAGGGGGTCCCTGACCACGAGCTGTTTTTT.

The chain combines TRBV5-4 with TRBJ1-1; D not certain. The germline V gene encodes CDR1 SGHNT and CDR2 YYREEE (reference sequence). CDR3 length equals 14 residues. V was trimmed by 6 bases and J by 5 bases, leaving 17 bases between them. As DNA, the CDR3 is TGTGCCAGCACCTGGCGGGGAAGGGATACTGAAGCTTTCTTT. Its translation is CASTWRGRDTEAFF.

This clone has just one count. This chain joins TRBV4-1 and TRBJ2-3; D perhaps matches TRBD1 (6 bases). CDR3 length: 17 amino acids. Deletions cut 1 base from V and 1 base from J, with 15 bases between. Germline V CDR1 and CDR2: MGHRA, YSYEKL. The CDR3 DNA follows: TGCGCCAGCAGCCAAGTTATCGGGACATCAGGCACAGATACGCAGTATTTT. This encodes CASSQVIGTSGTDTQYF.

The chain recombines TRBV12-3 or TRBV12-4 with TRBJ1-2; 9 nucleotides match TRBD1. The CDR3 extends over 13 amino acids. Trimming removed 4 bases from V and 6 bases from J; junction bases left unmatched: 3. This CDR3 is CASSSGTGNGYTF. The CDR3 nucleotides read TGTGCCAGCAGTTCCGGGACAGGGAATGGCTACACCTTC.

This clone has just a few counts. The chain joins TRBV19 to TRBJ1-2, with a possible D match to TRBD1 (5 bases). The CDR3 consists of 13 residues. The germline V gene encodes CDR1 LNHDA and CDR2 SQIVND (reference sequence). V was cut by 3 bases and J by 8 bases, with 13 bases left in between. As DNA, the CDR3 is TGTGCCAGTAGTATCGTCCAGGGCCGCGGCTACACCTTC. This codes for CASSIVQGRGYTF.

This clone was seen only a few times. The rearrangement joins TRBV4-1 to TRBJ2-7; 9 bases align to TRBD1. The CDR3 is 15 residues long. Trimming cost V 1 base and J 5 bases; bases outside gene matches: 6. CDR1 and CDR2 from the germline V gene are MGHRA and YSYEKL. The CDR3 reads CASSQGGRTGDEQYF. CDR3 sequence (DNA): TGCGCCAGCAGCCAAGGAGGCAGGACAGGGGACGAGCAGTACTTC.

The chain's CDR3 is CASSREMNTEAFF. The CDR3 DNA reads TGTGCCAGCTCACGGGAAATGAACACTGAAGCTTTCTTT. The chain recombines TRBV6-5 with TRBJ1-1; D is undetermined. V lost 8 bases and J 0 bases, leaving 10 bases between the germline ends. There are 13 residues in the CDR3. The germline V gene has CDR1 MNHEY and CDR2 SVGAGI.

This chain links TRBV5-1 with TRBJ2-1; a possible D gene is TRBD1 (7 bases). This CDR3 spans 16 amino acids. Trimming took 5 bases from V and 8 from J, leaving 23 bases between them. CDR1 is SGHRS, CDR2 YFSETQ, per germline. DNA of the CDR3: TGCGCCAGCAGTGCAAGACAGGGAGGTTTGGAAGATGAGCAGTTCTTC. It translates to CASSARQGGLEDEQFF.

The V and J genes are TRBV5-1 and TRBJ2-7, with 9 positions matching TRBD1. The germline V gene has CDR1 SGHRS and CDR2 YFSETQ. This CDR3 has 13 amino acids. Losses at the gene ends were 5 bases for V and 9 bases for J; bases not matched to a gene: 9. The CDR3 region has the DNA TGCGCCAGCAGAACCGGGACAGGGTTGGTGCAGTACTTC. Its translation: CASRTGTGLVQYF.

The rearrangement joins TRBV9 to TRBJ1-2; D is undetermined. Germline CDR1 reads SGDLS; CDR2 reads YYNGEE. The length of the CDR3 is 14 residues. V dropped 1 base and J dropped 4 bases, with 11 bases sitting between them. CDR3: CASSVPGTVYGYTF. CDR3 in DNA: TGTGCCAGCAGCGTACCAGGAACTGTCTATGGCTACACCTTC.

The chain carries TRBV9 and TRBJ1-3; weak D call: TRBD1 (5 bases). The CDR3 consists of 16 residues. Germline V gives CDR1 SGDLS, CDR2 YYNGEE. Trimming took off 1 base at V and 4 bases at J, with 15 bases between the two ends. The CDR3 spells CASSVLRGGLGNTIYF. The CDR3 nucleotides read TGTGCCAGCAGCGTACTACGGGGGGGTCTCGGAAACACCATATATTTT.

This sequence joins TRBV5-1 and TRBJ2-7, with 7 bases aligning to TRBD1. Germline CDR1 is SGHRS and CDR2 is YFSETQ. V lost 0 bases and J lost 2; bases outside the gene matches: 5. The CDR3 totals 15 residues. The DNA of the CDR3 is TGCGCCAGCAGCTTGGTGGGACAGCACACCTACGAGCAGTACTTC. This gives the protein CASSLVGQHTYEQYF.

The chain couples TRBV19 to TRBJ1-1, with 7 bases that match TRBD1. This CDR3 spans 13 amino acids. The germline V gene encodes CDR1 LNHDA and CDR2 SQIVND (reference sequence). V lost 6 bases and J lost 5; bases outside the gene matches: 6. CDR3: CASRTGTRTEAFF. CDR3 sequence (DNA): TGTGCCAGTAGGACAGGGACAAGAACTGAAGCTTTCTTT.

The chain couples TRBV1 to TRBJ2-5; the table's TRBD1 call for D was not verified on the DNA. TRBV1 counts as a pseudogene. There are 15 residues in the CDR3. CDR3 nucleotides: TGCACCAGCAGCCATCCGGGACAGGCGCAAGAGACCCAGTACTTC. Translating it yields CTSSHPGQAQETQYF.

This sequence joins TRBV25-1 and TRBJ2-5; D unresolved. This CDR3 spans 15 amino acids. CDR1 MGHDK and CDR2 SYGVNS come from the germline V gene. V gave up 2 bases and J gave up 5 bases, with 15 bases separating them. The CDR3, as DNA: TGTGCCAGCAGTGAAGTTGGCCAGGTGTACGAGACCCAGTACTTC. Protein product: CASSEVGQVYETQYF. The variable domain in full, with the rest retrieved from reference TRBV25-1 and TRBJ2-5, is EADIYQTPRYLVIGTGKKITLECSQTMGHDKMYWYQQDPGMELHLIHYSYGVNSTEKGDLSSESTVSRIRTEHFPLTLESARPSHTSQYLCASSEVGQVYETQYFGPGTRLLVL.

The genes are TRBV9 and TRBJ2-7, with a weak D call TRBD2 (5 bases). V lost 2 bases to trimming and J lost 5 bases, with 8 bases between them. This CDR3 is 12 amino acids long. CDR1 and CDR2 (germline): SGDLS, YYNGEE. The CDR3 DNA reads TGTGCCAGCAGCGTCGACGGGGACGAGCAGTACTTC. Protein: CASSVDGDEQYF.

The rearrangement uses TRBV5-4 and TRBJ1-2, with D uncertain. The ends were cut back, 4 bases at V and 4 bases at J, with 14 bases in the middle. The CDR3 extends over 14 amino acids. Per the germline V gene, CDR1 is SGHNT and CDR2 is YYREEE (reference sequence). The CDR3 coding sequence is TGTGCCAGCAGCCCCCGGGAGCGCGTCTATGGCTACACCTTC. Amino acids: CASSPRERVYGYTF.

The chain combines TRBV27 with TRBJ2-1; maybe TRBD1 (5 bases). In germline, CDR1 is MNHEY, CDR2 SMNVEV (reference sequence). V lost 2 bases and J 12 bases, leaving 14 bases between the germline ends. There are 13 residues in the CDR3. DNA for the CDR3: TGTGCCAGCAGTTTAAGGCCAGATCAGGGGCAGTTCTTC. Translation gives CASSLRPDQGQFF.

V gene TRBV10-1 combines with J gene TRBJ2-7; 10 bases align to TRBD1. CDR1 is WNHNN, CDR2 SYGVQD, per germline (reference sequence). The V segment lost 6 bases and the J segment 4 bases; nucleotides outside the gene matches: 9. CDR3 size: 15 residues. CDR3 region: CASSERTGGGYEQYF. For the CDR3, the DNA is TGCGCCAGCAGCGAGCGGACAGGGGGAGGGTACGAGCAGTACTTC.

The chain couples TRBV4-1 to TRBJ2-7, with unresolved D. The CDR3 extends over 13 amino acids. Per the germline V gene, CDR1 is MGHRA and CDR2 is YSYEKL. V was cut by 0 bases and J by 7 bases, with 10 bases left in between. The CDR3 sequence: CASSQEPGWEQYF. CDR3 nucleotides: TGCGCCAGCAGCCAAGAGCCAGGTTGGGAGCAGTACTTC.

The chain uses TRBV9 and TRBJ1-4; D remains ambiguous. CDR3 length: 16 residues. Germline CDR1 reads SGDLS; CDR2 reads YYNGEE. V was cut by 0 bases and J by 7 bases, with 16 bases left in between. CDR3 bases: TGTGCCAGCAGCGTAGAGGTTCTAGGAGTGGGTGAAAAACTGTTTTTT. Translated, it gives CASSVEVLGVGEKLFF.

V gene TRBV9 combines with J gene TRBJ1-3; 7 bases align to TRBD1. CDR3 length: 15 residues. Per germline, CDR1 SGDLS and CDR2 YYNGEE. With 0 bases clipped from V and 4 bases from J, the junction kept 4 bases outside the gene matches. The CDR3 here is CASSVVEGGGNTIYF. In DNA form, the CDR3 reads TGTGCCAGCAGCGTAGTTGAAGGGGGCGGAAACACCATATATTTT.

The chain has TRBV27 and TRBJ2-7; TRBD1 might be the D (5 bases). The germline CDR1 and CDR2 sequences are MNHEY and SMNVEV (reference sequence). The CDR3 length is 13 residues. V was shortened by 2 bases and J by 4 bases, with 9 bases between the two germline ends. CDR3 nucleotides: TGTGCCAGCAGTTTAGGGGCAGGGTACGAGCAGTACTTC. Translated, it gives CASSLGAGYEQYF.

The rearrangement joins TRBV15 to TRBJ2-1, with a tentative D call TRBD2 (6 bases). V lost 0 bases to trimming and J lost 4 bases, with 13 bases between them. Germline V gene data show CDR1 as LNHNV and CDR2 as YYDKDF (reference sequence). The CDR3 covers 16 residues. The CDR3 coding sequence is TGTGCCACCAGCAGAGACTTAGCCGGGGGATACAATGAGCAGTTCTTC. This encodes CATSRDLAGGYNEQFF.

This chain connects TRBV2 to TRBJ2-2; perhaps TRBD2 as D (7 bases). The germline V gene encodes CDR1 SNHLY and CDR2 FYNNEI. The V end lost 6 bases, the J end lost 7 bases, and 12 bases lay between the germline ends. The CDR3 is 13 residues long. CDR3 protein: CASRGGGSGELFF. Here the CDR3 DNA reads TGTGCCAGCAGAGGCGGGGGCAGCGGGGAGCTGTTTTTT. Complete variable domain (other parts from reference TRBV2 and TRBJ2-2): EPEVTQTPSHQVTQMGQEVILRCVPISNHLYFYWYRQILGQKVEFLVSFYNNEISEKSEIFDDQFSVERPDGSNFTLKIRSTKLEDSAMYFCASRGGGSGELFFGEGSRLTVL.

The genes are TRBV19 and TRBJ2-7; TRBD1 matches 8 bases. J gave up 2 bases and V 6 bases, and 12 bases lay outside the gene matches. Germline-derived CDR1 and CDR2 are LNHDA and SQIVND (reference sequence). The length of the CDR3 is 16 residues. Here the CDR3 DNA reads TGTGCCAGTAGCTCCCTGGGACAGGCTCCCCCCTACGAGCAGTACTTC. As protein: CASSSLGQAPPYEQYF.

The CDR3 is CASTKGQPNTEAFF. CDR3 nucleotides: TGTGCCAGCACCAAGGGACAGCCGAACACTGAAGCTTTCTTT. The gene calls are TRBV6-5 and TRBJ1-1; 7 nucleotides line up with TRBD1. Germline trimming cut 7 bases from V and 1 base from J; bases unmatched to any gene: 6. The length of the CDR3 is 14 residues. CDR1 and CDR2 (germline): MNHEY, SVGAGI.